These T cell receptor beta chains were read from a single sample in a study of identifying expanded T cells in peripheral blood. Using immunoSEQ multiplex PCR, the repertoire was profiled, and TCRdb retains in-frame clones only, with some absent. In the table there are around 100,000 clones, around 90% of which are singletons. The sample was blood. These receptors all stem from a person aged 18-70 years in good health. CDR3s include the opening cysteine and the closing phenylalanine or tryptophan. A D gene is named only where the DNA matches it firmly. Size is omitted from some rows. Given values are once, few, many or a class for expanded clones.

j_call | d_call | clone_size | v_call | cdr3_aa | cdr3_nt
TRBJ2-2 | TRBD2 | . | TRBV12-5 | CASGAGLGRGELFF | TGTGCTAGTGGAGCGGGGCTGGGCCGCGGGGAGCTGTTTTTT
TRBJ1-2 | TRBD1 | . | TRBV19 | CATMGQNRYGYTF | TGTGCCACTATGGGACAGAACCGCTATGGCTACACCTTC
TRBJ1-3 | . | . | TRBV7-9 | CASSLLTGNTIYF | TGTGCCAGCAGCCTGTTAACTGGAAACACCATATATTTT
TRBJ2-7 | TRBD1 | . | TRBV27 | CASRRTGGNEQYF | TGTGCCAGCAGACGGACAGGGGGCAACGAGCAGTACTTC
TRBJ2-2 | . | . | TRBV30 | CAWSVSTGELFF | TGTGCCTGGAGTGTATCGACCGGGGAGCTGTTTTTT
TRBJ1-3 | TRBD1 | . | TRBV29-1 | CSVELFELTGFGGNTIYF | TGCAGCGTTGAGCTATTCGAGTTGACAGGGTTTGGTGGAAACACCATATATTTT
TRBJ2-3 | TRBD2 | . | TRBV10-3 | CAISDEREGGGTQYF | TGTGCCATCAGTGACGAGCGGGAGGGAGGGGGTACGCAGTATTTT
TRBJ2-3 | TRBD2 | . | TRBV9 | CASSVNLAGGNTDTQYF | TGTGCCAGCAGCGTGAACCTAGCGGGAGGAAACACAGATACGCAGTATTTT
TRBJ1-6 | . | . | TRBV7-9 | CASSLPGLNSPLHF | TGTGCCAGCAGCTTACCCGGCCTGAATTCACCCCTCCACTTT
TRBJ1-4 | TRBD1 | once | TRBV7-6 | CASSLTNYWTGEEEEKLFF | TGTGCCAGCAGCCTAACGAACTATTGGACAGGGGAGGAAGAAGAAAAACTGTTTTTT